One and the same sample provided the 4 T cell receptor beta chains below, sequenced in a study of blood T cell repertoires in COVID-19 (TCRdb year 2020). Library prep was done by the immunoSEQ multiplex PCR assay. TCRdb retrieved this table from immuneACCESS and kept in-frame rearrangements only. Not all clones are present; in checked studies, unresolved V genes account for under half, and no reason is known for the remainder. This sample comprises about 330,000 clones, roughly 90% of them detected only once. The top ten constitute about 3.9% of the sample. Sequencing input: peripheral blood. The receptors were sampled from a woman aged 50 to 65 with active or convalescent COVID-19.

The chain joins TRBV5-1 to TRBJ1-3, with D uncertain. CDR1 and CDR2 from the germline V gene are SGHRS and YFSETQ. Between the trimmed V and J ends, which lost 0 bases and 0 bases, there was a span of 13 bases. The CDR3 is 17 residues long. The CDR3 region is CASSLGVVASSGNTIYF. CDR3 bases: TGCGCCAGCAGCTTGGGAGTAGTAGCAAGCTCTGGAAACACCATATATTTT.

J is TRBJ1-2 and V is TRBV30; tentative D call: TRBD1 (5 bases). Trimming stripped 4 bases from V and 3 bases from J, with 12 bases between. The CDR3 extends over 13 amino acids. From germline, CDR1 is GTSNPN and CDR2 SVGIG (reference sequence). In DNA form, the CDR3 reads TGTGCCTGGAATGCAGGGCTGGACTATGGCTACACCTTC. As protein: CAWNAGLDYGYTF. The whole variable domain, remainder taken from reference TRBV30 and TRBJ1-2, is SQTIHQWPATLVQPVGSPLSLECTVEGTSNPNLYWYRQAAGRGLQLLFYSVGIGQISSEVPQNLSASRPQDRQFILSSKKLLLSDSGFYLCAWNAGLDYGYTFGSGTRLTVV.

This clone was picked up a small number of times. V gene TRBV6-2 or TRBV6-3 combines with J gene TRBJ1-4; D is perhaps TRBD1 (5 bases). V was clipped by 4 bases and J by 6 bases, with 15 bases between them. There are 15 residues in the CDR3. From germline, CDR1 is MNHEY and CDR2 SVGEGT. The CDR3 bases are TGTGCCAGCAGTTCGAGGTCAGGGAAGTATGAAAAACTGTTTTTT. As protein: CASSSRSGKYEKLFF.

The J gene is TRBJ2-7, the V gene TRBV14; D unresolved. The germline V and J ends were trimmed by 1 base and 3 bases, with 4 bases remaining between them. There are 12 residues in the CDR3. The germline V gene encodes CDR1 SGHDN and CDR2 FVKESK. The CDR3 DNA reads TGTGCCAGCAGCCAAGTTCTCTACGAGCAGTACTTC. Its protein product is CASSQVLYEQYF.